Below are 10 T cell receptor beta chains sequenced from a single sample in a study of blood T cell repertoires in COVID-19. Method: immunoSEQ multiplex PCR; TCRdb's copy keeps in-frame clones and lacks some. The top ten clones hold about 5% of a sample with a few hundred thousand clones, approximately 89% of them seen once. The sample taken for sequencing was PBMCs or T cells enriched from blood (not recorded which). Receptors were obtained from a man aged 25 to 40 who had recovered from COVID-19.

This chain uses TRBV29-1 with TRBJ2-7; D call uncertain. V was trimmed by 3 bases and J by 0 bases, leaving 9 bases between them. The CDR3 sequence is 13 residues long. Germline V gene data show CDR1 as SQVTM and CDR2 as ANQGSEA. For the CDR3, the DNA is TGCAGCGTTGAGATTGCCAGCTCCTACGAGCAGTACTTC. Residues: CSVEIASSYEQYF.

The rearrangement links TRBV6-5 to TRBJ2-2; D gene ambiguous. The V and J ends lost 7 bases and 5 bases respectively, with 5 bases between them. CDR1 is MNHEY, CDR2 SVGAGI, per germline. The CDR3 is made up of 11 amino acids. CDR3 amino acids: CASTSTGELFF. Here the CDR3 DNA reads TGTGCCAGCACCTCGACCGGGGAGCTGTTTTTT.

Concerning this clone itself: Additional DNA sequences in this sample encode the identical CDR3. The chain uses TRBV28 and TRBJ1-3, with TRBD1 as a possible D gene (6 bases). CDR3 length equals 14 residues. From germline, CDR1 is MDHEN and CDR2 SYDVKM. Trimming took 4 bases from V and 0 from J, leaving 7 bases between them. CDR3 loop: CASSSQGSGNTIYF. The CDR3 region has the DNA TGTGCCAGCAGTTCACAGGGCTCTGGAAACACCATATATTTT.

This clone came up a few times. This chain connects TRBV5-1 to TRBJ2-2; tentative D call: TRBD1 (5 bases). CDR3 length: 16 amino acids. The ends were cut back, 3 bases at V and 1 base at J, with 13 bases in the middle. CDR1 and CDR2 (germline): SGHRS, YFSETQ. CDR3 sequence reads: CASSYYPQENTGELFF. The CDR3 DNA follows: TGCGCCAGCAGCTACTACCCACAGGAGAACACCGGGGAGCTGTTTTTT.

This clone has just one count. J is TRBJ2-1 and V is TRBV11-2; 8 nucleotides line up with TRBD2. With V trimmed by 5 bases and J by 6 bases, 9 bases remained unmatched. Germline CDR1 reads SGHAT; CDR2 reads FQNNGV. This CDR3 is 15 amino acids long. CDR3 sequence: CASSQSTGTSNEQFF. In DNA, the CDR3 is TGTGCCAGCAGCCAGTCTACCGGGACTAGCAATGAGCAGTTCTTC.

This rearrangement joins TRBV6-5 to TRBJ2-1, with D perhaps matching TRBD1 (6 bases). Germline CDR1 reads MNHEY; CDR2 reads SVGAGI. The CDR3 runs 12 residues. Trimming removed 5 bases at V and 6 bases at J, with 8 bases between. The DNA of the CDR3 is TGTGCCAGCAGTAAGACAGGCAATGAGCAGTTCTTC. It codes for CASSKTGNEQFF.

V is TRBV7-3 and J is TRBJ2-5; 8 bases fit TRBD2. The CDR3 is made up of 13 amino acids. Germline V gives CDR1 SGHTA, CDR2 FQGTGA. The J segment lost 2 bases and the V segment lost 4 bases, leaving 0 bases of the junction unmatched. CDR3 in DNA: TGTGCCAGCAGCTCGGGGGGGCAAGAGACCCAGTACTTC. It is translated as CASSSGGQETQYF.

The chain is built from TRBV6-6 and TRBJ2-7; 7 positions match TRBD2. Per germline, CDR1 MNHNY and CDR2 SVGAGI (reference sequence). The CDR3 contains 15 residues. The V gene end was trimmed by 7 bases and the J gene end by 3 bases; junction bases not matched to a gene: 12. CDR3 amino acids: CASITGTGGFYEQYF. CDR3 nucleotides: TGTGCCAGCATTACCGGGACGGGGGGATTCTACGAGCAGTACTTC.

V and J are TRBV19 and TRBJ2-5; 10 bases are a match to TRBD2. Germline V gene data show CDR1 as LNHDA and CDR2 as SQIVND (reference sequence). Germline trimming cut 3 bases from V and 3 bases from J; bases unmatched to any gene: 7. CDR3 length equals 16 residues. The CDR3 DNA follows: TGTGCCAGTAGTATCGGTAGCGGGGGGCGTAAAGAGACCCAGTACTTC. As protein: CASSIGSGGRKETQYF.

V usage is TRBV28 and J usage is TRBJ2-7, with 9 bases aligning to TRBD2. V lost 3 bases and J lost 0; bases outside the gene matches: 3. This CDR3 region has 15 residues. Germline V CDR1 and CDR2: MDHEN, SYDVKM. CDR3 amino acids: CASSFASGDSYEQYF. DNA of the CDR3: TGTGCCAGCAGTTTTGCTAGCGGGGACTCCTACGAGCAGTACTTC. The full variable domain, rest sourced from reference TRBV28 and TRBJ2-7, is DVKVTQSSRYLVKRTGEKVFLECVQDMDHENMFWYRQDPGLGLRLIYFSYDVKMKEKGDIPEGYSVSREKKERFSLILESASTNQTSMYLCASSFASGDSYEQYFGPGTRLTVT.